This T cell receptor beta chain was identified in a study of identical twins. Healthy Caucasian donors formed the entire cohort. Germline V lookup: CDR1 ENHRY, CDR2 SYGVKD. This CDR3 is 16 amino acids long. V shed 2 bases, J shed 6 bases, and the junction held 11 bases outside the gene matches. Using its own MiXCR run on the 5' RACE reads, TCRdb lists one record per CDR3 protein. This table has around 1.7 million distinct CDR3 sequences, less than 35% appearing once. Comments on this clonotype: Its antigen remains unidentified.

Study-wide findings and caveats: Insertions ran lower in abundant cord blood beta clonotypes, though not in memory repertoires. Beta out-of-frame sequences displayed a weaker excess of sharing between twins.

This receptor was identified in a newborn girl in good health. This chain connects TRBV10-3 to TRBJ1-2; 8 nucleotides agree with TRBD1. Sequences were obtained from cord blood. CDR3 region: CAISEIGQGPLDGYTF. As DNA, the CDR3 is TGTGCCATCAGTGAGATAGGACAGGGCCCACTGGATGGCTACACCTTC.